What follows describes a single T cell receptor (beta chain). The data were taken from a study of neoadjuvant anti-PD-1 for oral cavity cancer. The J segment lost 0 bases and the V segment lost 5 bases, leaving 8 bases of the junction unmatched. The germline V gene encodes CDR1 ENHRY and CDR2 SYGVKD. The CDR3 is 17 residues long. As to time point: after neoadjuvant nivolumab, at surgical resection. TCRdb's copy holds only in-frame clones and misses some; the assay was immunoSEQ multiplex PCR. The sample includes about 25,000 clones, 25% to 30% of them seen just once. The clonotype comes from a person aged 35 to 85 with oral cavity squamous cell carcinoma. The rearrangement joins TRBV10-3 to TRBJ2-1; 9 bases match TRBD2. The material was tumor tissue, obtained after nivolumab (anti-PD-1) treatment. The CDR3 coding sequence is TGTGCCATCAGTAGTGGTAGCGGGAGAGTCTCCTACAATGAGCAGTTCTTC. This codes for CAISSGSGRVSYNEQFF.